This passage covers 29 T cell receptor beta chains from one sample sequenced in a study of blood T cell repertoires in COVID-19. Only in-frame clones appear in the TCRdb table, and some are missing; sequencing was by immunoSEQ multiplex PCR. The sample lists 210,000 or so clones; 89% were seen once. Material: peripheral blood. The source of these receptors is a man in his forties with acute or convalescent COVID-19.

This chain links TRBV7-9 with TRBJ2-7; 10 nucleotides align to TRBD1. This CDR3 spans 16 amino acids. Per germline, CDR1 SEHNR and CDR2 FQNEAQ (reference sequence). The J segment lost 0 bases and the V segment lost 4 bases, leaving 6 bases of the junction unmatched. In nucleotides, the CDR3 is TGTGCCAGCAGCTCCCGACAGGGGGCTCCCTCCTACGAGCAGTACTTC. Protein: CASSSRQGAPSYEQYF.

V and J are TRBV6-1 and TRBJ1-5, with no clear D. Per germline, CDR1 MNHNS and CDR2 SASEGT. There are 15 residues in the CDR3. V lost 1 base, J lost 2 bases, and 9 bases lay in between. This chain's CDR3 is CASSEVGGGNQPQHF. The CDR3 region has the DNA TGTGCCAGCAGTGAAGTTGGCGGTGGCAATCAGCCCCAGCATTTT.

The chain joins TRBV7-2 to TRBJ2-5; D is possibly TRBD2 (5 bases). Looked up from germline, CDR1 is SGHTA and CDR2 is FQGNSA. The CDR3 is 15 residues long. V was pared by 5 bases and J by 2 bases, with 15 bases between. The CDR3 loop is CASSLRRDSQETQYF. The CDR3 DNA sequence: TGTGCCAGCAGCCTGCGACGGGATTCACAAGAGACCCAGTACTTC.

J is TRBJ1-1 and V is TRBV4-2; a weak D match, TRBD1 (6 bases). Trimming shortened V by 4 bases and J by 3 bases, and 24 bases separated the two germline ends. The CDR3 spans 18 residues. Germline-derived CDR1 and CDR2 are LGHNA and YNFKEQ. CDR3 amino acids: CASSREEIRAGAYTEAFF. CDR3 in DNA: TGTGCCAGCAGCCGAGAGGAGATTAGGGCAGGGGCTTACACTGAAGCTTTCTTT.

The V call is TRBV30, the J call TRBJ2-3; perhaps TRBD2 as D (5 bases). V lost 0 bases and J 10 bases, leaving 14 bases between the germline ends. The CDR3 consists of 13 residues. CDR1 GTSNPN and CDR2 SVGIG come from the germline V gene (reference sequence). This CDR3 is CAWSVQPGMAQYF. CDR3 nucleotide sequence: TGTGCCTGGAGTGTACAACCGGGAATGGCGCAGTATTTT.

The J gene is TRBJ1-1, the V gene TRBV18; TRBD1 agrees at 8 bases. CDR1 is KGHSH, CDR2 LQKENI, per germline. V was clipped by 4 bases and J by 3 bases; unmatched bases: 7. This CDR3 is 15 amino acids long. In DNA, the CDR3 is TGTGCCAGCTCACTTCAGGGGGCATCGGACACTGAAGCTTTCTTT. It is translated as CASSLQGASDTEAFF.

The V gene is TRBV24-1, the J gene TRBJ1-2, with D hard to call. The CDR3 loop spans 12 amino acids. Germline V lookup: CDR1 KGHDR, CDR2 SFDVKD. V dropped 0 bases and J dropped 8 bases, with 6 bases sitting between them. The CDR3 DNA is TGTGCCACCAGTGATTTGCTCGGGGGCTACACCTTC. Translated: CATSDLLGGYTF.

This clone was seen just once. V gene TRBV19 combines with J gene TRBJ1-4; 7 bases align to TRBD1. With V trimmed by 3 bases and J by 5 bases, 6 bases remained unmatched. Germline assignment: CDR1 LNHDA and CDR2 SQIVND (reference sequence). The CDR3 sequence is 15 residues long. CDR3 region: CASSISGTVNEKLFF. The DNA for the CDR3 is TGTGCCAGTAGTATCTCCGGGACAGTGAATGAAAAACTGTTTTTT.

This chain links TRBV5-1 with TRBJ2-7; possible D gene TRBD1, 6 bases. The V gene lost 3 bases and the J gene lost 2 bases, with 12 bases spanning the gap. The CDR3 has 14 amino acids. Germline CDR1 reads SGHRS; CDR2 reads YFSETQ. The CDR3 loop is CASSSGQSAYEQYF. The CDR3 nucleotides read TGCGCCAGCAGCTCCGGACAGAGCGCCTACGAGCAGTACTTC.

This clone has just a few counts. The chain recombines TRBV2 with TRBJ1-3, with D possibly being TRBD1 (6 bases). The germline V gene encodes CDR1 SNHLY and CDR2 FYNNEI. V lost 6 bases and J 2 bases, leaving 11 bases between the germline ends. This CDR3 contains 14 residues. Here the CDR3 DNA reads TGTGCCAGCAGGACAGGAGAAGCTGGAAACACCATATATTTT. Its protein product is CASRTGEAGNTIYF.

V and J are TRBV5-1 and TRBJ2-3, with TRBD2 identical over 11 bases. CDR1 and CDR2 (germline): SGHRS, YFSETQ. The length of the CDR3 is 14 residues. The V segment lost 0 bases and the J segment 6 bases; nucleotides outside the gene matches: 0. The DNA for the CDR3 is TGCGCCAGCAGCTTGGCTAGCGGGAGGGATACGCAGTATTTT. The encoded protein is CASSLASGRDTQYF.

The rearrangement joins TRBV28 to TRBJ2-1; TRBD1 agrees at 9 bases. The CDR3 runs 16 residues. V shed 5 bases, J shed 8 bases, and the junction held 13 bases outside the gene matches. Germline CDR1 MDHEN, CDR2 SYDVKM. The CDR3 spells CASSIPPGQGVDEQFF. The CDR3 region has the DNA TGTGCCAGCAGTATCCCACCGGGACAGGGCGTCGATGAGCAGTTCTTC.

CDR3 residues: CASSPGLNSPLHF. The CDR3, as DNA: TGTGCCAGCAGCCCCGGGTTGAATTCACCCCTCCACTTT. This chain uses TRBV5-5 with TRBJ1-6; D remains unclear. V gave up 4 bases and J gave up 7 bases, with 9 bases separating them. Germline CDR1 reads SGHKS; CDR2 reads YYEKEE (reference sequence). The CDR3 length is 13 residues.

CDR3 sequence reads: CASSFRGSGELFF. The CDR3 DNA sequence: TGTGCCAGCAGCTTCAGGGGGTCCGGGGAGCTGTTTTTT. The J gene is TRBJ2-2, the V gene TRBV5-6; the match to TRBD1 covers 7 bases. The ends lost 2 bases at V and 6 bases at J; junction bases unmatched: 1. This CDR3 has 13 amino acids. Germline V gene data show CDR1 as SGHDT and CDR2 as YYEEEE.

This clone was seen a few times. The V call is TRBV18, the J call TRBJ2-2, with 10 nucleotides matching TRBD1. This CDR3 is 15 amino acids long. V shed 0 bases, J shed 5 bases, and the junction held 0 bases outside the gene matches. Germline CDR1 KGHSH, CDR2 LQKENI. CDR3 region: CASSPPGQGTGELFF. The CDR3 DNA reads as TGTGCCAGCTCACCACCGGGACAGGGGACCGGGGAGCTGTTTTTT.

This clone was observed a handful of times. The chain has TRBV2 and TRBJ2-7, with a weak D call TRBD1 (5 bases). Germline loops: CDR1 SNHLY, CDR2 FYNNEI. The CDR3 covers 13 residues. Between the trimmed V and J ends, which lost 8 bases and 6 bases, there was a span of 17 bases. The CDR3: CASFRASRGEQYF. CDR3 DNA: TGTGCCAGCTTTCGCGCGTCAAGGGGCGAGCAGTACTTC.

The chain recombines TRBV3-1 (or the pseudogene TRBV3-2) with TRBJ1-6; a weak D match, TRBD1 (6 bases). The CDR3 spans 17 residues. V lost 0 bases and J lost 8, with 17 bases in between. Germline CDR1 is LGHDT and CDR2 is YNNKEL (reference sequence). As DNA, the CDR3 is TGTGCCAGCAGCCAAGACCCAACAGGGATCGGGGATTCACCCCTCCACTTT. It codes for CASSQDPTGIGDSPLHF.

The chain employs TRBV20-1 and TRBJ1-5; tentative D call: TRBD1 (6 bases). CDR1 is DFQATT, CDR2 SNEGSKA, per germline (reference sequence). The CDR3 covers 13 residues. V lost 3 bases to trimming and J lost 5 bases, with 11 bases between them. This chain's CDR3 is CSASAGDHQPQHF. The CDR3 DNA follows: TGCAGTGCTAGTGCAGGGGATCATCAGCCCCAGCATTTT.

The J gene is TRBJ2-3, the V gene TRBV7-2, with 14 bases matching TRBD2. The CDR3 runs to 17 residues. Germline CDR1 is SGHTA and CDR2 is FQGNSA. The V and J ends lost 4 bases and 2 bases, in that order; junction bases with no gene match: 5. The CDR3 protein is CASSSGLAGGTTDTQYF. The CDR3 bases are TGTGCCAGCAGCTCCGGACTAGCGGGGGGCACCACAGATACGCAGTATTTT. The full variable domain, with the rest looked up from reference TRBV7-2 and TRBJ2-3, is GAGVSQSPSNKVTEKGKDVELRCDPISGHTALYWYRQSLGQGLEFLIYFQGNSAPDKSGLPSDRFSAERTGGSVSTLTIQRTQQEDSAVYLCASSSGLAGGTTDTQYFGPGTRLTVL.

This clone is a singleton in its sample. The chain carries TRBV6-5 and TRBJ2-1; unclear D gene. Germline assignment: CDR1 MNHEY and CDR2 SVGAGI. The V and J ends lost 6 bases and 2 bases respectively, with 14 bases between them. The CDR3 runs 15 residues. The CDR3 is CASRVTSRTYNEQFF. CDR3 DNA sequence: TGTGCCAGCAGGGTAACAAGCAGGACCTACAATGAGCAGTTCTTC.

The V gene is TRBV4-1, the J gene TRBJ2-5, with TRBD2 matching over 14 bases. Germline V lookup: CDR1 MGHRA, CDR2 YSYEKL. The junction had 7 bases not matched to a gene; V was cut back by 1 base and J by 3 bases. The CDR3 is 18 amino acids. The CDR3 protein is CASSQGETSGGAEETQYF. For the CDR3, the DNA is TGCGCCAGCAGCCAAGGAGAGACTAGCGGGGGGGCCGAAGAGACCCAGTACTTC.

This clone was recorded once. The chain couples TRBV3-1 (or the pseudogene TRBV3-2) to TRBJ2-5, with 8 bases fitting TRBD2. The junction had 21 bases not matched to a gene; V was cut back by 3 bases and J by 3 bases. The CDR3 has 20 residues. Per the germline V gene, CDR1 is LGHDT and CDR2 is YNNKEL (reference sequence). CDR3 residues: CASSQPRPSGGVQAKETQYF. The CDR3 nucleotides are TGTGCCAGCAGCCAGCCAAGACCTTCGGGGGGGGTGCAGGCGAAAGAGACCCAGTACTTC.

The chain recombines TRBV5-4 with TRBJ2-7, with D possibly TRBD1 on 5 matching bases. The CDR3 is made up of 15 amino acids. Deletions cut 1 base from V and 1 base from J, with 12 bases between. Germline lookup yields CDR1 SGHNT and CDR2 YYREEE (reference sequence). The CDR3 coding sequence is TGTGCCAGCAGCTTGTATGGCAGGGCTTCCTACGAGCAGTACTTC. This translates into CASSLYGRASYEQYF.

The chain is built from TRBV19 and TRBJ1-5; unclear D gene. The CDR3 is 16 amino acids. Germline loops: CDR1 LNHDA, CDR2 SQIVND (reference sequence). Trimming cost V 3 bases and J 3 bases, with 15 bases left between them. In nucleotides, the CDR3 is TGTGCCAGTAGTATTCTAGTCCAGAGAATCAATCAGCCCCAGCATTTT. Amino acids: CASSILVQRINQPQHF. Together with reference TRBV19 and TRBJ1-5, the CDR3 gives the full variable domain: DGGITQSPKYLFRKEGQNVTLSCEQNLNHDAMYWYRQDPGQGLRLIYYSQIVNDFQKGDIAEGYSVSREKKESFPLTVTSAQKNPTAFYLCASSILVQRINQPQHFGDGTRLSIL.

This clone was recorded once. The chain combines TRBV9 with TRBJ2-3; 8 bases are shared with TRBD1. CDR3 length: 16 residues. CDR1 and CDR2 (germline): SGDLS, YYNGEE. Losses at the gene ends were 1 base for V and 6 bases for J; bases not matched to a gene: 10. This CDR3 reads CASSVSRDRSLDTQYF. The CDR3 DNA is TGTGCCAGCAGCGTATCCCGGGACAGGAGCCTTGATACGCAGTATTTT.

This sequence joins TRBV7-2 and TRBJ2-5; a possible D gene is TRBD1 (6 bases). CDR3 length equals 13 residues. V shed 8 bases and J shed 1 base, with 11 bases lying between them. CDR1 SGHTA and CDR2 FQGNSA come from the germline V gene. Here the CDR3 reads CASAGTFQETQYF. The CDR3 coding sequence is TGTGCCAGCGCCGGGACATTCCAAGAGACCCAGTACTTC.

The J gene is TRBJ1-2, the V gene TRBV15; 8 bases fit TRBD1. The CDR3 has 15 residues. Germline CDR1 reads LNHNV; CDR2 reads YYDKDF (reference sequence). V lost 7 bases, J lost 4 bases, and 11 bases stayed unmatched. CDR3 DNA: TGTGCCACCACCTCAGGGGGCTCCCCCTCCTATGGCTACACCTTC. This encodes CATTSGGSPSYGYTF.

The CDR3 DNA reads TGTGCCAGCAGCCGGAGTACCAGCAATCAGCCCCAGCATTTT. Encoded protein: CASSRSTSNQPQHF. The genes are TRBV5-8 and TRBJ1-5, with D unresolved. CDR1 and CDR2 (germline): SGHTS, YDEGEE. The CDR3 has 14 residues. V was shortened by 4 bases and J by 1 base, with 9 bases between the two germline ends.

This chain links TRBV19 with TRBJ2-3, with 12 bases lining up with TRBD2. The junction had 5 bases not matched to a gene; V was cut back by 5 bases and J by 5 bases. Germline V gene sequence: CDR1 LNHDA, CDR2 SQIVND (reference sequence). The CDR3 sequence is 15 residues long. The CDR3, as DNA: TGTGCCAGTAGTCAGACTAGCGGGGGAGTAGATACGCAGTATTTT. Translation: CASSQTSGGVDTQYF.